The 15 T cell receptor beta chains reported below all come from one sample, sequenced in a study of blood T cells in healthy people across ages (dated by TCRdb to about 2015). Library creation used 5' RACE. The sequencer listed for this sample is Illumina HiSeq 2500. A second PCR of about 6 to 11 cycles was run with a J-beta primer mix and a sample-barcoded 5' primer. The public reads were reprocessed in TCRdb via fastp at Q25 and MiXCR, keeping in-frame beta chains. Rows with a matching CDR3 protein are joined into one entry that keeps the most common DNA and genes. The sample table shows hundreds of thousands of distinct CDR3 sequences, and approximately 60% are seen once. The top ten hold 25% to 30% of the sample. What was sequenced was blood. These receptors all come from a man aged 35-49 years in good health.

This chain links TRBV4-2 with TRBJ2-3; 16 positions agree with TRBD2. This CDR3 is 20 amino acids long. The J segment lost 2 bases and the V segment lost 6 bases, leaving 14 bases of the junction unmatched. CDR1 and CDR2 from the germline V gene are LGHNA and YNFKEQ. CDR3 DNA: TGTGCCAGCAGAGCCATGGGGACTAGCGGGAGGGCCCATCTCACAGATACGCAGTATTTT. Amino acid sequence: CASRAMGTSGRAHLTDTQYF.

The rearrangement links TRBV5-1 to TRBJ2-5, with D perhaps TRBD2 (6 bases). CDR1 and CDR2 (germline): SGHRS, YFSETQ. Trimming removed 4 bases from V and 1 base from J, with 14 bases in between. The CDR3 consists of 15 residues. The chain's CDR3 is CASSLPVGGQETQYF. In DNA form, the CDR3 reads TGCGCCAGCAGCCTCCCCGTGGGGGGCCAAGAGACCCAGTACTTC. The entire variable domain, with the rest obtained from reference TRBV5-1 and TRBJ2-5, is as follows: KAGVTQTPRYLIKTRGQQVTLSCSPISGHRSVSWYQQTPGQGLQFLFEYFSETQRNKGNFPGRFSGRQFSNSRSEMNVSTLELGDSALYLCASSLPVGGQETQYFGPGTRLLVL.

This sequence joins TRBV14 and TRBJ2-1; 12 bases line up with TRBD2. After removal of 5 bases from V and 9 bases from J, the junction contained 5 bases not matched to a gene. In germline, CDR1 is SGHDN, CDR2 FVKESK. The CDR3 covers 14 residues. In DNA, the CDR3 is TGTGCCAGCAGCTCTAGCGGGAGGGCCGTTGAGCAGTTCTTC. Protein sequence: CASSSSGRAVEQFF.

With respect to this clonotype: Likely a read error: the CDR3 ends without its conserved phenylalanine or tryptophan. This rearrangement joins TRBV28 to TRBJ2-7; the match to TRBD1 covers 8 bases. The CDR3 contains 14 residues. J gave up 3 bases and V 5 bases, and 6 bases lay outside the gene matches. The V gene's germline CDR1 is MDHEN and CDR2 SYDVKM. The CDR3 here is CASSPRTGNYEQYI. The CDR3 bases are TGTGCCAGCAGTCCCCGGACAGGGAACTACGAGCAGTACATC.

This chain links TRBV24-1 with TRBJ2-3, with unresolved D. Germline values: CDR1 KGHDR, CDR2 SFDVKD. The CDR3 is 14 residues long. Trimming removed 0 bases at V and 2 bases at J, with 5 bases between. The CDR3 protein is CATSDLPDTDTQYF. The DNA for the CDR3 is TGTGCCACCAGTGATTTGCCAGACACAGATACGCAGTATTTT.

The V call is TRBV7-3, the J call TRBJ2-5, with D maybe TRBD1 (5 bases). The germline V and J ends were trimmed by 4 bases and 1 base, with 13 bases remaining between them. CDR3 size: 15 residues. Germline CDR1 and CDR2: SGHTA and FQGTGA. CDR3 sequence reads: CASSSNYGAQETQYF. In nucleotides, the CDR3 is TGTGCCAGCAGCTCAAACTATGGGGCCCAAGAGACCCAGTACTTC.

The chain combines TRBV29-1 with TRBJ1-1; the D gene is possibly TRBD1 (6 bases). The V and J ends lost 5 bases and 8 bases respectively, with 21 bases between them. The CDR3 is 14 amino acids. Germline V lookup: CDR1 SQVTM, CDR2 ANQGSEA. CDR3 in amino acids: CSVTQGRGGQEAFF. The CDR3 DNA sequence: TGCAGCGTTACTCAGGGGCGGGGCGGGCAAGAAGCTTTCTTT.

The chain links TRBV3-1 to TRBJ1-4; maybe TRBD1 (6 bases). The CDR3 has 16 amino acids. CDR1 is LGHDT and CDR2 is YNNKEL in the germline V gene (reference sequence). V gave up 1 base and J gave up 7 bases, with 16 bases separating them. CDR3 DNA: TGTGCCAGCAGCCAAGGGTTACAGGGTTTCGGTGAAAAACTGTTTTTT. It yields the protein CASSQGLQGFGEKLFF.

The chain uses TRBV7-9 and TRBJ1-1; 8 bases line up with TRBD1. Germline trimming cut 3 bases from V and 0 bases from J; bases unmatched to any gene: 9. The germline V gene encodes CDR1 SEHNR and CDR2 FQNEAQ (reference sequence). The CDR3 consists of 17 residues. The CDR3 sequence is CASSFPDRETMNTEAFF. DNA of the CDR3: TGTGCCAGCAGCTTCCCGGACAGGGAAACCATGAACACTGAAGCTTTCTTT.

The V call is TRBV4-2, the J call TRBJ2-4; D unclear. The end of the DNA is better explained by TRBJ2-7, so the J call may be wrong. Germline CDR1 is LGHNA and CDR2 is YNFKEQ. This CDR3 is 13 amino acids long. The CDR3 nucleotides are TGTGCCAGCAGCCAATGGGTTACCTACGAGCAGTACTTC. Protein: CASSQWVTYEQYF.

The chain is built from TRBV4-2 and TRBJ2-3; no clear D gene. The germline V and J ends were trimmed by 2 bases and 6 bases, with 9 bases remaining between them. CDR3 length: 13 amino acids. Per germline, CDR1 LGHNA and CDR2 YNFKEQ. The CDR3 is CASSQRVSDTQYF. The CDR3 bases are TGTGCCAGCAGCCAAAGGGTTAGTGATACGCAGTATTTT.

This clonotype was counted between two and nine times. This rearrangement joins TRBV20-1 to TRBJ2-7; 7 bases line up with TRBD2. The CDR3 is made up of 12 amino acids. Germline CDR1 reads DFQATT; CDR2 reads SNEGSKA (reference sequence). V lost 5 bases and J lost 5; bases outside the gene matches: 6. The CDR3 protein is CSASGGDHEQYF. The CDR3 DNA reads as TGCAGTGCTTCGGGGGGTGACCACGAGCAGTACTTC.

The chain carries TRBV29-1 and TRBJ2-6; 10 bases fit TRBD1. CDR3 length: 15 residues. V was pared by 4 bases and J by 2 bases, with 2 bases of the junction left unmatched. Germline assignment: CDR1 SQVTM and CDR2 ANQGSEA. The CDR3 sequence: CSVVGTGAGANVLTF. The CDR3 DNA reads as TGCAGCGTTGTGGGGACAGGGGCTGGGGCCAACGTCCTGACTTTC.

This clonotype was seen once. The chain links TRBV5-1 to TRBJ2-7; D is unresolved. The J call may be wrong; the DNA end is better matched by TRBJ2-1. The germline V gene has CDR1 SGHRS and CDR2 YFSETQ. The CDR3 runs to 13 residues. CDR3 region: CASAALLDNEQFF. As DNA, the CDR3 is TGCGCCAGCGCCGCGCTCCTTGACAATGAGCAGTTCTTC.

This clonotype was detected only a few times. The rearrangement joins TRBV5-1 to TRBJ2-7; 10 bases line up with TRBD2. CDR1 is SGHRS and CDR2 is YFSETQ in the germline V gene. V lost 4 bases to trimming and J lost 3 bases; unmatched junction nucleotides: 10. The CDR3 has 16 residues. CDR3 nucleotide sequence: TGCGCCAGCAGCCTGGGGGCTAGCGGGGGCGTCTACGAGCAGTACTTC. Translated, it gives CASSLGASGGVYEQYF.